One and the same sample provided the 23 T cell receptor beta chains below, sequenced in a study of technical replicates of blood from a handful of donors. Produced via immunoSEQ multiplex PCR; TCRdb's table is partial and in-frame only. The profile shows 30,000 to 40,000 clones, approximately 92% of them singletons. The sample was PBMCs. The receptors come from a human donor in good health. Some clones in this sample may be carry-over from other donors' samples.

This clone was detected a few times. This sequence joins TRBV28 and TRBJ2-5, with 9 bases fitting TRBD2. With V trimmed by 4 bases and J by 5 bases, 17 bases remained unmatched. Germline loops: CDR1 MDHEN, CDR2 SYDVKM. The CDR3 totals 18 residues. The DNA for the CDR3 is TGTGCCAGCAGTTCCGCCCGGGTTGCGGGAGGGCCTCGGGAGACCCAGTACTTC. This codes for CASSSARVAGGPRETQYF. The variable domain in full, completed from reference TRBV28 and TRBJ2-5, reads DVKVTQSSRYLVKRTGEKVFLECVQDMDHENMFWYRQDPGLGLRLIYFSYDVKMKEKGDIPEGYSVSREKKERFSLILESASTNQTSMYLCASSSARVAGGPRETQYFGPGTRLLVL.

This chain's CDR3 is CASTPTGRQETQYF. The CDR3 nucleotides read TGTGCCAGCACCCCGACAGGGAGGCAAGAGACCCAGTACTTC. This chain uses TRBV6-5 with TRBJ2-5; a weak D match, TRBD1 (7 bases). The V and J ends lost 7 bases and 2 bases respectively, with 14 bases between them. The germline V gene encodes CDR1 MNHEY and CDR2 SVGAGI. The CDR3 totals 14 residues.

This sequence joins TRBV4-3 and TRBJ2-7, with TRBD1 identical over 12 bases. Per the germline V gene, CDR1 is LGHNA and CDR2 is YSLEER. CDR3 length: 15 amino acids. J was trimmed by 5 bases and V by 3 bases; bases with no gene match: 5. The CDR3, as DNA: TGCGCCAGCAGCCAGCCGGGACAGGGGGCCCACGAGCAGTACTTC. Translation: CASSQPGQGAHEQYF.

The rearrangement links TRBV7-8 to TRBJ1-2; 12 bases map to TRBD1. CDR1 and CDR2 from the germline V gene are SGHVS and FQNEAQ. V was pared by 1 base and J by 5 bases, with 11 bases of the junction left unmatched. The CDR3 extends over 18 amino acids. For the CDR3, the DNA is TGTGCCAGCAGCTTAGTTCGCCGGGACAGGGGGCGATTTTATGGCTACACCTTC. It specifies CASSLVRRDRGRFYGYTF.

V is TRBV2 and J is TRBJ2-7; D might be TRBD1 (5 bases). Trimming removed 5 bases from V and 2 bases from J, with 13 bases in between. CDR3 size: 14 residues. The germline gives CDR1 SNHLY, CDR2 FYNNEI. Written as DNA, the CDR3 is TGTGCCAGCAGTTACTCAGGGATCCCCTACGAGCAGTACTTC. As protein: CASSYSGIPYEQYF.

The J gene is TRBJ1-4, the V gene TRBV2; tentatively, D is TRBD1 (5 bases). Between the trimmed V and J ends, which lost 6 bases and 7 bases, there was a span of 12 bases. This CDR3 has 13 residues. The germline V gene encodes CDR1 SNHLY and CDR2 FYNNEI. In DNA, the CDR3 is TGTGCCAGCAGGGGCTTGGGGGGTGAAAAACTGTTTTTT. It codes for CASRGLGGEKLFF.

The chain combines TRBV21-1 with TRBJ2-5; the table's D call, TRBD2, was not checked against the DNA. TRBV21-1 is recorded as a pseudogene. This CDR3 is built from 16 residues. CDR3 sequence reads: CASSTRLAEPQETQYF. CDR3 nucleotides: TGTGCCAGCAGCACTCGACTAGCGGAGCCTCAAGAGACCCAGTACTTC.

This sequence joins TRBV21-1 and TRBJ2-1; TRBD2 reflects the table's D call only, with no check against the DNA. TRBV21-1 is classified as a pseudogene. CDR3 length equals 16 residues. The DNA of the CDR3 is TGTGCCAGCAGCACCCCTCGGGGGGCGACCTACAATGAGCAGTTCTTC. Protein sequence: CASSTPRGATYNEQFF.

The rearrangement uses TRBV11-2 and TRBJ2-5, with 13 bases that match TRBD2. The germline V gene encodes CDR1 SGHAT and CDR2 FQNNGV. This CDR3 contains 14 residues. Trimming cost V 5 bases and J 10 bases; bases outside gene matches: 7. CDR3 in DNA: TGTGCCAGCAGCATGGGGACTAGCGGGGCGGTCCAGTACTTC. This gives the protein CASSMGTSGAVQYF. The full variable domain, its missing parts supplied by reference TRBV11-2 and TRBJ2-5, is EAGVAQSPRYKIIEKRQSVAFWCNPISGHATLYWYQQILGQGPKLLIQFQNNGVVDDSQLPKDRFSAERLKGVDSTLKIQPAKLEDSAVYLCASSMGTSGAVQYFGPGTRLLVL.

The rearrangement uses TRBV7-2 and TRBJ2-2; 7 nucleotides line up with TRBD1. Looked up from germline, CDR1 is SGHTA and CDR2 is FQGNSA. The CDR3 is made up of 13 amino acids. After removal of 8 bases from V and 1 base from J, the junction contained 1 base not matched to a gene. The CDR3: CASRTGNTGELFF. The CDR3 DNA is TGTGCCAGCCGGACAGGGAACACCGGGGAGCTGTTTTTT.

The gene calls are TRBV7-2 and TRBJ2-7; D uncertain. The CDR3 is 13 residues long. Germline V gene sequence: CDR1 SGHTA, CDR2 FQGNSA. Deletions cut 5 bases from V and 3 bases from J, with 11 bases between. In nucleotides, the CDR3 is TGTGCCAGCAGCCCTGGGCCAAACTACGAGCAGTACTTC. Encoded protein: CASSPGPNYEQYF.

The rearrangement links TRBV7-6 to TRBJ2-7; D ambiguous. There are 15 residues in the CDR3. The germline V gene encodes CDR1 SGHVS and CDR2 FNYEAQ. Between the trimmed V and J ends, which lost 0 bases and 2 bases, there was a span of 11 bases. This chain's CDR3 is CASSLAATSTYEQYF. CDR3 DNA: TGTGCCAGCAGCTTAGCGGCCACCTCCACCTACGAGCAGTACTTC.

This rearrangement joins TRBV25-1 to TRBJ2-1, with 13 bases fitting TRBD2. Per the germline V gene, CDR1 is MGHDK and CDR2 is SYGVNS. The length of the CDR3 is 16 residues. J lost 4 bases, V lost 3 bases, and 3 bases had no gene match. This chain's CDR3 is CASSDTSGRAYNEQFF. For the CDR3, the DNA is TGTGCCAGCAGTGATACTAGCGGGAGGGCATACAATGAGCAGTTCTTC.

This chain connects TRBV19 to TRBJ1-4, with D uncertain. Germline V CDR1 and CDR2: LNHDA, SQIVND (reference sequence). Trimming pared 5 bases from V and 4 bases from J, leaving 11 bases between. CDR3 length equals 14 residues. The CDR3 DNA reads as TGTGCCAGTAGTTCGTGGGAGGGTAATGAAAAACTGTTTTTT. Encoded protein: CASSSWEGNEKLFF.

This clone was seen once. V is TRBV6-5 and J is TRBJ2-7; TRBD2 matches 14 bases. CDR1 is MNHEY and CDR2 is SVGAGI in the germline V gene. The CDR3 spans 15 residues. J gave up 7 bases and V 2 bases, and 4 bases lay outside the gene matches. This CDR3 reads CASSYGTSGSWEQYF. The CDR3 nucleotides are TGTGCCAGCAGTTACGGGACTAGCGGGAGTTGGGAGCAGTACTTC.

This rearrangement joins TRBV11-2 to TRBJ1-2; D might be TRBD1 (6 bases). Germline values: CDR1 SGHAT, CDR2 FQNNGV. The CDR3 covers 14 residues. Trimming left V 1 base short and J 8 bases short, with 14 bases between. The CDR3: CASSLGGQMDGYTF. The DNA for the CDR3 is TGTGCCAGCAGCTTAGGTGGACAGATGGACGGCTACACCTTC.

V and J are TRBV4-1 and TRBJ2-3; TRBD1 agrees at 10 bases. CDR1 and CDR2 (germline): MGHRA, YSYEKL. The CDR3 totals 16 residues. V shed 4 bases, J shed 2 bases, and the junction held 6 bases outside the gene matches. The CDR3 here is CASSLRDRGSTDTQYF. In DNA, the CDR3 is TGCGCCAGCAGCCTTCGGGACAGGGGTTCCACAGATACGCAGTATTTT.

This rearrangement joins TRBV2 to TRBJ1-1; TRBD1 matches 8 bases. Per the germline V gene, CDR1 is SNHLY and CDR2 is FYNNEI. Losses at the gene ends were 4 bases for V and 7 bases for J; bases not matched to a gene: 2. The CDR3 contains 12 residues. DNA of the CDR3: TGTGCCAGCAGTGTCACAGGGGGTGAAGCTTTCTTT. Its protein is CASSVTGGEAFF.

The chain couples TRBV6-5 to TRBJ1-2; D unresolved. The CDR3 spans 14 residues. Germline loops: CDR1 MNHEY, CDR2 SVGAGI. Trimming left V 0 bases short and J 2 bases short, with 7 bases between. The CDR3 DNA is TGTGCCAGCAGTTACTCGAGAGGCAACTATGGCTACACCTTC. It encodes CASSYSRGNYGYTF.

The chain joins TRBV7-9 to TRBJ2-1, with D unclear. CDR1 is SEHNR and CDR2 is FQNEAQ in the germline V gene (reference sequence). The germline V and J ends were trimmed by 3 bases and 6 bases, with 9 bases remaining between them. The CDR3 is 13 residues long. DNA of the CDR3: TGTGCCAGCAGCTTGGCGGAAGGCAATGAGCAGTTCTTC. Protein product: CASSLAEGNEQFF.

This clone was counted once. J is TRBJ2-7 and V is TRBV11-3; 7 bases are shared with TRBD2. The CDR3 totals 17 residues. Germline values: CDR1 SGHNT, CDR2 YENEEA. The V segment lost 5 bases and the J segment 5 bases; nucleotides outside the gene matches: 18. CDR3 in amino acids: CASSPLTPPEAGNEQYF. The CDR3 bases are TGTGCCAGCAGCCCATTAACACCGCCAGAAGCGGGGAACGAGCAGTACTTC.

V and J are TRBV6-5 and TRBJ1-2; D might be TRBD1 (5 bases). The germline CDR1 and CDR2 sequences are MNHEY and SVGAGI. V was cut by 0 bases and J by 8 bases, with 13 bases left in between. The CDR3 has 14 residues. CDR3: CASSYSIERGGYTF. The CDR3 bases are TGTGCCAGCAGTTACTCGATCGAAAGGGGCGGCTACACCTTC.

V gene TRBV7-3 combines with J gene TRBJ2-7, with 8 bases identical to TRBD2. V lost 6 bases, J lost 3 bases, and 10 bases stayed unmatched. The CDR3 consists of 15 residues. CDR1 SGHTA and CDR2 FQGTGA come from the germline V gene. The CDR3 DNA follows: TGTGCCAGCAGTCGGGCGGCAGCGGGGGTCTACGAGCAGTACTTC. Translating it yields CASSRAAAGVYEQYF.